Presented here are 9 T cell receptor beta chains from one specimen sequenced in a study of blood T cell repertoires in COVID-19. Profiling relied on immunoSEQ multiplex PCR, and the TCRdb table lists in-frame clones only, not all of them. The data show some 120,000 clones, with 69% seen just once and 2% to 2.5% held by the top ten. Specimen: peripheral blood. The source of these receptors is a woman in her 70s with acute or convalescent COVID-19.

Here the CDR3 DNA reads TGTGCCAGTAGTATTCCAGGGTCTACCTACGAGCAGTACTTC. It translates to CASSIPGSTYEQYF. The J gene is TRBJ2-7, the V gene TRBV19; tentatively, D is TRBD1 (5 bases). V lost 3 bases and J lost 2, with 11 bases in between. Per germline, CDR1 LNHDA and CDR2 SQIVND (reference sequence). There are 14 residues in the CDR3.

The chain has TRBV7-9 and TRBJ1-4, with TRBD1 as a possible D gene (5 bases). The CDR3 extends over 12 amino acids. Trimming left V 3 bases short and J 11 bases short, with 10 bases between. Germline CDR1 SEHNR, CDR2 FQNEAQ (reference sequence). In DNA, the CDR3 is TGTGCCAGCAGCTTCGGTGGGGGGAAACTGTTTTTT. This sequence encodes CASSFGGGKLFF.

The J gene is TRBJ2-7, the V gene TRBV5-1, with TRBD1 matching 9 bases. Germline V CDR1 and CDR2: SGHRS, YFSETQ. The CDR3 sequence is 14 residues long. V lost 2 bases, J lost 4 bases, and 4 bases stayed unmatched. The chain's CDR3 is CASSFGTGWYEQYF. Here the CDR3 DNA reads TGCGCCAGCAGCTTCGGGACAGGGTGGTACGAGCAGTACTTC.

V is TRBV10-3 and J is TRBJ1-6; 9 nucleotides line up with TRBD1. This CDR3 comprises 20 residues. Trimming cost V 1 base and J 5 bases; bases outside gene matches: 15. Looked up from germline, CDR1 is ENHRY and CDR2 is SYGVKD. CDR3 bases: TGTGCCATCAGTGAGTGGGCCAGACCCGGGACAGGGTCCCATAATTCACCCCTCCACTTT. This translates into CAISEWARPGTGSHNSPLHF.

CDR3 DNA sequence: TGTGCCAGCACCAGGAGAGCGGTTTCGAGAGATGAGCAGTTCTTC. It specifies CASTRRAVSRDEQFF. The chain recombines TRBV9 with TRBJ2-1; D might be TRBD2 (5 bases). The CDR3 consists of 15 residues. V was shortened by 6 bases and J by 8 bases, with 21 bases between the two germline ends. Germline CDR1 SGDLS, CDR2 YYNGEE.

This clone was counted only a few times. This rearrangement joins TRBV19 to TRBJ2-2, with D possibly matching TRBD2 (5 bases). CDR3 length: 12 residues. From germline, CDR1 is LNHDA and CDR2 SQIVND (reference sequence). The germline V and J ends were trimmed by 7 bases and 6 bases, with 9 bases remaining between them. The CDR3 reads CASTGWSGELFF. CDR3 nucleotide sequence: TGTGCCAGTACGGGGTGGTCCGGGGAGCTGTTTTTT.

The genes are TRBV5-4 and TRBJ2-7, with D unresolved. Trimming removed 0 bases from V and 3 bases from J, with 13 bases in between. Germline CDR1 reads SGHNT; CDR2 reads YYREEE (reference sequence). This CDR3 has 15 amino acids. The CDR3 DNA reads as TGTGCCAGCAGCTTGGCCGGTCACTACTACTACGAGCAGTACTTC. This sequence encodes CASSLAGHYYYEQYF.

V usage is TRBV6-5 and J usage is TRBJ1-6, with TRBD1 identical over 8 bases. Germline-derived CDR1 and CDR2 are MNHEY and SVGAGI. This CDR3 has 14 amino acids. The V and J ends lost 4 bases and 7 bases, in that order; junction bases with no gene match: 3. The CDR3 DNA reads TGTGCCAGCAGTTGGCGACAGGGGAATTCACCCCTCCACTTT. This translates into CASSWRQGNSPLHF.

V is TRBV24-1 and J is TRBJ2-1; TRBD2 is a possible D gene (6 bases). Trimming took 9 bases from V and 5 from J, leaving 19 bases between them. The CDR3 is made up of 15 amino acids. Germline V gives CDR1 KGHDR, CDR2 SFDVKD. The CDR3 loop reads CATAQGGTRNNEQFF. The DNA of the CDR3 is TGTGCCACCGCCCAGGGCGGGACGAGGAACAATGAGCAGTTCTTC.